Included here is one TCR beta chain sequence, with context. Its target is unknown. The CDR3 is 13 amino acids. J lost 5 bases, V lost 10 bases, and 10 bases had no gene match. From germline, CDR1 is SNHLY and CDR2 FYNNEI. As to treatment: oral pan-JAK inhibitor, 5-10 mg twice daily. Reverse transcription of extracted RNA yielded cDNA, which provided the sequencing template. Only in-frame clones appear in the TCRdb table, and some are missing; sequencing was by immunoSEQ multiplex PCR. The sample includes some 100,000 clones, roughly two fifths of them seen just once. This entry belongs to a study of CD8+ T cells in alopecia areata. Overall study findings and caveats: Persistence in scalp and blood during tofacitinib was observed for many expanded lesional clones.

The sequence was obtained from a human donor with alopecia areata. Sequenced material: CD8+ T cells sorted from blood, taken at week 24, from a patient treated with tofacitinib. The V and J genes are TRBV2 and TRBJ1-1; 7 bases map to TRBD1. Here the CDR3 DNA reads TGTGCCATCCTCCGGACAGGCAGTACTGAAGCTTTCTTT. This codes for CAILRTGSTEAFF.